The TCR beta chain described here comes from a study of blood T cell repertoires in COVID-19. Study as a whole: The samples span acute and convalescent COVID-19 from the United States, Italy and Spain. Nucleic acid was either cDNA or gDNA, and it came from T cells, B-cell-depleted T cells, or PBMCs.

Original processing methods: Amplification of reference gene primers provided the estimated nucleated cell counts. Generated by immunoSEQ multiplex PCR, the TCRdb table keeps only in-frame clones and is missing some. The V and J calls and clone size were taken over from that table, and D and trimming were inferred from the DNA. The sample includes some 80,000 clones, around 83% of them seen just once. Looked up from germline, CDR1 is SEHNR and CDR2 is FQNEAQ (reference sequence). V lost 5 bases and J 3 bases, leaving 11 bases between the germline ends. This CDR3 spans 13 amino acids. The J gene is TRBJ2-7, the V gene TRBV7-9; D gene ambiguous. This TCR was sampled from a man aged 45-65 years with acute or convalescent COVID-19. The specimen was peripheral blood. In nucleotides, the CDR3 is TGTGCCAGCAGCGAAACAGTTATCTACGAGCAGTACTTC. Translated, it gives CASSETVIYEQYF.